The subject of this entry is one T cell receptor (beta chain). What it binds is not known. These data originate in a study of T cell responses to AZD1222 COVID-19 vaccine. Notes on the study in general: Close to half of all spike-specific TCRs reportedly target regions of the variants that are unmutated. The sample set comprised mostly white British donors with more females, and clonal diversity was possibly underestimated.

Profiling relied on immunoSEQ multiplex PCR, and the TCRdb table lists in-frame clones only, not all of them. This sample has about 120,000 clones, with 90% found just once. The input for sequencing was peripheral blood, taken on day 0 of AZD1222 vaccination. This TCR was sampled from an adult in good health.

The CDR3 region is CASSWRESYNEQFF. The CDR3 DNA reads TGTGCCAGCAGTTGGCGGGAGTCCTACAATGAGCAGTTCTTC. This sequence joins TRBV27 and TRBJ2-1; 7 bases are shared with TRBD2. This CDR3 region has 14 residues. The V gene's germline CDR1 is MNHEY and CDR2 SMNVEV (reference sequence). Trimming at V came to 4 bases and at J to 1 base, leaving 1 base not matched to a gene.